This T cell receptor (beta chain) is drawn from a study of T cell changes during pregnancy in multiple sclerosis. In its sample, this clone was seen once. Assay: immunoSEQ multiplex PCR; the TCRdb copy retains only in-frame clones and omits some. The sample lists 100,000 or so clones; 94% were seen once. The CDR3 is 13 residues long. Germline V gene lookup returns CDR1 SQVTM and CDR2 ANQGSEA. Trimming stripped 7 bases from V and 5 bases from J, with 16 bases between. The sample here was peripheral blood, taken after pregnancy. The sequence was obtained from a female donor in good health, enrolled as a control in a pregnancy study. V gene TRBV29-1 combines with J gene TRBJ2-3; D might be TRBD1 (6 bases). The CDR3 reads CSACGAGVDTQYF. The CDR3 region has the DNA TGCAGCGCCTGTGGGGCAGGGGTAGATACGCAGTATTTT.